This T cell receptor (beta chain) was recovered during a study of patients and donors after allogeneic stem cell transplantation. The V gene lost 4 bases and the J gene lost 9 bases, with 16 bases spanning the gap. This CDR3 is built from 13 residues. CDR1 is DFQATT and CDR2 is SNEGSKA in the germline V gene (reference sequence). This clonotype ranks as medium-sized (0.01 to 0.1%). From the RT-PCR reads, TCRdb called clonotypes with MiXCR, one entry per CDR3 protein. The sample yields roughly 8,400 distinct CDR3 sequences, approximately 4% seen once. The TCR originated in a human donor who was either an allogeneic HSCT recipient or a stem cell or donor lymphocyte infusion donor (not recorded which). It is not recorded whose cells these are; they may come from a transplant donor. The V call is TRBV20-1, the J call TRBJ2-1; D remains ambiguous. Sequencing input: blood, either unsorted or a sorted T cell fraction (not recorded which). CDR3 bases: TGCAGTGCTAATTGGCAGGTTCGGCGTGAGCAGTTCTTC. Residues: CSANWQVRREQFF.